These 16 T cell receptor beta chains share one sample of origin, sequenced in a study of blood T cell repertoires in COVID-19. Produced via immunoSEQ multiplex PCR; TCRdb's table is partial and in-frame only. The sample records roughly 200,000 clones, roughly 90% being singletons. The sample was PBMCs or T cells enriched from blood (not recorded which). The receptors originated from a woman in her thirties or forties with acute COVID-19.

V and J are TRBV2 and TRBJ1-2, with 9 bases that match TRBD1. This CDR3 contains 15 residues. V dropped 7 bases and J dropped 5; count of bases not matched to a gene: 11. Germline assignment: CDR1 SNHLY and CDR2 FYNNEI. CDR3 protein: CASTTRGQGSYGYTF. The DNA of the CDR3 is TGTGCCAGCACCACGAGGGGACAGGGTAGTTATGGCTACACCTTC.

This clone was observed once. V gene TRBV6-6 combines with J gene TRBJ1-1; D is perhaps TRBD1 (5 bases). There are 11 residues in the CDR3. Germline values: CDR1 MNHNY, CDR2 SVGAGI (reference sequence). The ends were cut back, 9 bases at V and 11 bases at J, with 16 bases in the middle. The CDR3 nucleotides read TGTGCCAGTACCAGGGATGGGCGGGCTTTCTTT. Protein product: CASTRDGRAFF.

The J gene is TRBJ2-3, the V gene TRBV3-1 (or the pseudogene TRBV3-2), with 8 bases matching TRBD2. CDR3 length equals 15 residues. V lost 4 bases to trimming and J lost 3 bases; unmatched junction nucleotides: 6. Germline V gene data show CDR1 as LGHDT and CDR2 as YNNKEL (reference sequence). The CDR3 is CASSLIAGMTDTQYF. The CDR3 coding sequence is TGTGCCAGCAGCCTTATAGCGGGGATGACAGATACGCAGTATTTT.

V and J are TRBV6-5 and TRBJ1-1; D remains ambiguous. The length of the CDR3 is 11 residues. V lost 8 bases to trimming and J lost 1 base, with 5 bases between them. Germline lookup yields CDR1 MNHEY and CDR2 SVGAGI. CDR3 loop: CASRENTEAFF. The DNA for the CDR3 is TGTGCCAGCCGAGAGAACACTGAAGCTTTCTTT.

The CDR3 nucleotides are TGTGCCAGCTCTCAGGGTCCTAGCACAGATACGCAGTATTTT. As protein: CASSQGPSTDTQYF. V is TRBV19 and J is TRBJ2-3, with D tentatively TRBD1 (5 bases). There are 14 residues in the CDR3. Germline V gene lookup returns CDR1 LNHDA and CDR2 SQIVND (reference sequence). Trimming cost V 9 bases and J 0 bases, with 13 bases left between them. The full variable domain, rest sourced from reference TRBV19 and TRBJ2-3, is DGGITQSPKYLFRKEGQNVTLSCEQNLNHDAMYWYRQDPGQGLRLIYYSQIVNDFQKGDIAEGYSVSREKKESFPLTVTSAQKNPTAFYLCASSQGPSTDTQYFGPGTRLTVL.

The chain uses TRBV11-2 and TRBJ2-3; no definite D call. The CDR3 has 13 residues. Germline V gene lookup returns CDR1 SGHAT and CDR2 FQNNGV. The ends were cut back, 2 bases at V and 1 base at J, with 4 bases in the middle. CDR3 coding DNA: TGTGCCAGCAGCTTACAGGGCACAGATACGCAGTATTTT. Translating gives CASSLQGTDTQYF.

The J gene is TRBJ1-3, the V gene TRBV11-3, with D possibly being TRBD1 (6 bases). Germline V gene lookup returns CDR1 SGHNT and CDR2 YENEEA. The CDR3 loop spans 19 amino acids. The V gene lost 2 bases and the J gene lost 0 bases, with 20 bases spanning the gap. The CDR3 coding sequence is TGTGCCAGCAGCTTACCCCCCCAGGGGAGTTACTACTCTGGAAACACCATATATTTT. It specifies CASSLPPQGSYYSGNTIYF. Full variable domain (remainder filled in from reference TRBV11-3 and TRBJ1-3): EAGVVQSPRYKIIEKKQPVAFWCNPISGHNTLYWYLQNLGQGPELLIRYENEEAVDDSQLPKDRFSAERLKGVDSTLKIQPAELGDSAVYLCASSLPPQGSYYSGNTIYFGEGSWLTVV.

V and J are TRBV12-3 or TRBV12-4 and TRBJ1-2; D call uncertain. The CDR3 runs 12 residues. V dropped 4 bases and J dropped 4 bases, with 7 bases sitting between them. The CDR3 is CASSWELYGYTF. CDR3 nucleotides: TGTGCCAGCAGTTGGGAGCTCTATGGCTACACCTTC.

The genes are TRBV18 and TRBJ2-5; maybe TRBD1 (6 bases). The CDR3 sequence is 15 residues long. V lost 2 bases and J 2 bases, leaving 12 bases between the germline ends. From germline, CDR1 is KGHSH and CDR2 LQKENI. In DNA, the CDR3 is TGTGCCAGCTCACCAGCCGACAGGTCTCAAGAGACCCAGTACTTC. Translated: CASSPADRSQETQYF.

This clone turned up a few times. This chain links TRBV4-3 with TRBJ2-4, with D possibly being TRBD2 (5 bases). CDR1 and CDR2 (germline): LGHNA, YSLEER. V was trimmed by 1 base and J by 9 bases, leaving 10 bases between them. The CDR3 sequence is 13 residues long. This chain's CDR3 is CASSQGSEGIQYF. In DNA form, the CDR3 reads TGCGCCAGCAGCCAAGGTAGCGAGGGCATTCAGTACTTC.

The rearrangement links TRBV19 to TRBJ1-1, with D unclear. V was cut by 2 bases and J by 8 bases, with 12 bases left in between. Germline CDR1 reads LNHDA; CDR2 reads SQIVND (reference sequence). This CDR3 comprises 13 residues. The DNA of the CDR3 is TGTGCCAGTAGTATACCGACTCTGGCCGAAGCTTTCTTT. This sequence encodes CASSIPTLAEAFF.

The V gene is TRBV9, the J gene TRBJ2-3; TRBD2 matches at 8 bases. CDR3 length: 15 amino acids. Germline V gene lookup returns CDR1 SGDLS and CDR2 YYNGEE. V lost 0 bases to trimming and J lost 2 bases; unmatched junction nucleotides: 2. CDR3 DNA sequence: TGTGCCAGCAGCGTAGGCGGGGGGCCCACAGATACGCAGTATTTT. Amino acids: CASSVGGGPTDTQYF.

CDR3 DNA sequence: TGTGCCACCAGGTCCGGCCACGATGGCTACACCTTC. Its protein product is CATRSGHDGYTF. The chain joins TRBV19 to TRBJ1-2; D is unclear. The CDR3 spans 12 residues. V was pared by 10 bases and J by 6 bases, with 15 bases between. Germline V lookup: CDR1 LNHDA, CDR2 SQIVND (reference sequence).

The table lists this clone with a count of one. This chain connects TRBV3-1 (or the pseudogene TRBV3-2) to TRBJ2-1; D perhaps matches TRBD2 (6 bases). The V gene's germline CDR1 is LGHDT and CDR2 YNNKEL (reference sequence). This CDR3 is built from 16 residues. The V end lost 3 bases, the J end lost 2 bases, and 14 bases lay between the germline ends. The CDR3 DNA is TGTGCCAGCAGCCAGTTGGGGGGAAGTCCCTACAATGAGCAGTTCTTC. This gives the protein CASSQLGGSPYNEQFF.

V and J are TRBV7-9 and TRBJ1-4; 10 bases are shared with TRBD1. Germline-derived CDR1 and CDR2 are SEHNR and FQNEAQ (reference sequence). J gave up 4 bases and V 6 bases, and 11 bases lay outside the gene matches. The CDR3 runs to 17 residues. DNA of the CDR3: TGTGCCAGCAGTTTCCGGGACAGGGGATTCTTTAATGAAAAACTGTTTTTT. Translating it yields CASSFRDRGFFNEKLFF.

This clone was counted once. J is TRBJ2-5 and V is TRBV27, with 7 positions matching TRBD1. Germline CDR1 and CDR2: MNHEY and SMNVEV (reference sequence). V shed 7 bases, J shed 6 bases, and the junction held 14 bases outside the gene matches. The CDR3 covers 15 residues. The DNA of the CDR3 is TGTGCCAGCACCCCGACAGGGATTGCCGTTCAGACCCAGTACTTC. This translates into CASTPTGIAVQTQYF.